Listed below are T cell receptor beta chains from one sample, sequenced in a study of T cell changes during pregnancy in multiple sclerosis. This table comes from immunoSEQ multiplex PCR, and its TCRdb copy is limited to in-frame clones, with some not included. The data hold roughly 64,000 clones, with roughly 92% observed a single time. Sequenced here: peripheral blood, sampled in the second trimester of pregnancy. Every receptor here comes from a female donor with multiple sclerosis, enrolled in a pregnancy study. Both conserved end residues are part of each CDR3. Each record gives: V gene, D gene, clone size, J gene, CDR3 DNA, CDR3 protein. A D gene is named only where the DNA matches it firmly. Size is omitted from some rows. Given values are once, few, many or a class for expanded clones.

TRBV6-1	.	.	TRBJ1-1	TGTGCCAGCAGTCTTACAGGATATATGAACACTGAAGCTTTCTTT	CASSLTGYMNTEAFF
TRBV12-5	TRBD2	.	TRBJ2-1	TGTGCTAGTGGCTCTCTAGCGGGGTCCTACAATGAGCAGTTCTTC	CASGSLAGSYNEQFF
TRBV7-9	.	.	TRBJ2-7	TGTGCCAGCAGCCCTAGGCAACTAGATATCCACGAGCAGTACTTC	CASSPRQLDIHEQYF
TRBV6-4	TRBD2	.	TRBJ2-1	TGTGCCAGCAGTGAACTAAGCCATAGCGGGAGTTTCCACAATGAGCAGTTCTTC	CASSELSHSGSFHNEQFF
TRBV18	TRBD2	.	TRBJ2-7	TGTGCCAGCTCACCAGAATCTAGCGGCCCCTACGAGCAGTACTTC	CASSPESSGPYEQYF
TRBV7-8	.	.	TRBJ2-5	TGTGCCAGCAGCTTAGGGGAGAATCCGGGCGAGACCCAGTACTTC	CASSLGENPGETQYF
TRBV19	.	.	TRBJ2-5	TGTGCCAGTAGTACCCTAGGGGGGAGGGATGGAGAGACCCAGTACTTC	CASSTLGGRDGETQYF
TRBV7-6	.	.	TRBJ2-1	TGTGCCAGCAGCGGAGGTCCAATGTGGGATGAGCAGTTCTTC	CASSGGPMWDEQFF
TRBV6-5	TRBD1	.	TRBJ1-2	TGTGCCAGCAGTTTTTGGACAGGGGCTCGCTATGGCTACACCTTC	CASSFWTGARYGYTF
TRBV6-5	.	.	TRBJ2-5	TGTGCCAGCAGTTCCCCTTACAGGAAGACCCAGTACTTC	CASSSPYRKTQYF
TRBV9	TRBD2	.	TRBJ2-1	TGTGCCAGCAGCCGGGGACTAGGTGTTTTCAATGAGCAGTTCTTC	CASSRGLGVFNEQFF
TRBV28	.	.	TRBJ1-2	TGTGCCAGCAGTCCTCCGGGGAGGGACGGCTACACCTTC	CASSPPGRDGYTF
TRBV10-3	.	.	TRBJ1-1	TGTGCCACAGGAACAGCCCCAGGAAACACTGAAGCTTTCTTT	CATGTAPGNTEAFF
TRBV5-8	.	.	TRBJ2-5	TGTGCCAGCAGCGATCTGGGACTTTACCAAGAGACCCAGTACTTC	CASSDLGLYQETQYF
TRBV16	TRBD1	.	TRBJ1-2	TGTGCCAGCAGACAAGAATCCAAGAGACAGGGGGGCGGCTACACCTTC	CASRQESKRQGGGYTF
TRBV19	TRBD2	.	TRBJ2-7	TGTGCCAGTAGTGACACTAGCGGGAGGGCCGTGCAGTACTTC	CASSDTSGRAVQYF
TRBV18	TRBD1	.	TRBJ1-2	TGTGCCAGCTCACCACCCGGTTTGGCAGGGGGCTATGGCTACACCTTC	CASSPPGLAGGYGYTF
TRBV5-1	.	.	TRBJ2-1	TGCGCCAGCGGGGGACTCTTCTACAATGAGCAGTTCTTC	CASGGLFYNEQFF
TRBV6-5	.	.	TRBJ2-7	TGTGCCAGCAGTTCGGCCGGGGAGCAGTACTTC	CASSSAGEQYF
TRBV6-5	.	.	TRBJ1-2	TGTGCCAGCAGTTACTCGTACGACAGGAGCAACTATGGCTACACCTTC	CASSYSYDRSNYGYTF
TRBV19	.	.	TRBJ2-3	TGTGCCAGTAGTATACTGGATAGCTCCCGGGGAGATACGCAGTATTTT	CASSILDSSRGDTQYF
TRBV6-1	TRBD2	few	TRBJ2-7	TGTGCCAGTCTGACTAGCGGGAGAGGCGAGCAGTACTTC	CASLTSGRGEQYF
TRBV7-2	.	.	TRBJ2-3	TGTGCCAGCAGCTCCAGGACTTTAAATACGCAGTATTTT	CASSSRTLNTQYF
TRBV9	.	.	TRBJ1-1	TGTGCCAGCAGCGTACCCCACGAAAGGGGTGAAGCTTTCTTT	CASSVPHERGEAFF
TRBV25-1	TRBD1	.	TRBJ2-3	TGTGCCAGCAGCGCAATACAGGGGGCGCGGGATACGCAGTATTTT	CASSAIQGARDTQYF
TRBV5-1	TRBD2	.	TRBJ2-3	TGCGCCAGCAGCCCCGGGGTTAGCGGGAGGGCAGATACGCAGTATTTT	CASSPGVSGRADTQYF
TRBV7-9	TRBD1	.	TRBJ2-6	TGTGCCAGCAGCTTCCAGAGACAGGGAGAGGTACCTGGGGCCAACGTCCTGACTTTC	CASSFQRQGEVPGANVLTF
TRBV7-2	TRBD2	few	TRBJ2-7	TGTGCCAGCAGCCCGGGACTAGCGGCCCGGGCCTACGAGCAGTACTTC	CASSPGLAARAYEQYF
TRBV6-1	.	.	TRBJ1-6	TGTGCCAGCAGTGAAGCCTGGAGCTCCTATAATTCACCCCTCCACTTT	CASSEAWSSYNSPLHF
TRBV6-1	TRBD2	.	TRBJ2-1	TGTGCCAGCAGTGTGCGGGAGGGCTCGGTCTATGAGCAGTTCTTC	CASSVREGSVYEQFF
TRBV13	.	.	TRBJ2-7	TGTGCCAGCAGCTCCAGGGTTGCTGTCCGGCAGTACTTC	CASSSRVAVRQYF
TRBV7-8	.	few	TRBJ1-1	TGTGCCAGCAGCCTAAACAGGGTTGAAGCTTTCTTT	CASSLNRVEAFF
TRBV2	.	once	TRBJ1-1	TGTGCCAGCAGCGTTGACAGGTCTGGGTACACTGAAGCTTTCTTT	CASSVDRSGYTEAFF
TRBV18	TRBD1	.	TRBJ1-1	TGTGCCAGCTCACCACCGGCAGGGGGGTACACTGAAGCTTTCTTT	CASSPPAGGYTEAFF
TRBV5-1	.	.	TRBJ2-3	TGCGCCAGCAGCTGGGGCCGATTCACAGATACGCAGTATTTT	CASSWGRFTDTQYF
TRBV2	TRBD2	.	TRBJ2-7	TGTGCCAGCAGAGTAGCGGGAGGGCCTCTGGACGAGCAGTACTTC	CASRVAGGPLDEQYF
TRBV29-1	.	.	TRBJ1-1	TGCAGCCCCTTAGGTGGGGCAGACTTTACCAACACTGAAGCTTTCTTT	CSPLGGADFTNTEAFF
TRBV9	.	.	TRBJ1-4	TGTGCCAGCAGCGGCGATGGCAGGGCCGCGGCTAAACTGTTTTTT	CASSGDGRAAAKLFF
TRBV5-4	.	.	TRBJ2-1	TGTGCCAGCAGCGTCCCGCAGGGGTACAATGAGCAGTTCTTC	CASSVPQGYNEQFF
TRBV11-2	TRBD2	.	TRBJ2-1	TGTGCCAGCAGCCCATCAGCGGGAGCGGGGCATGAGCAGTTCTTC	CASSPSAGAGHEQFF
TRBV6-1	.	.	TRBJ2-3	TGTGCCACGTCTCGGTCTGCAAATACGCAGTATTTT	CATSRSANTQYF
TRBV19	.	.	TRBJ2-6	TGTGCCAGTAGTACGAACCTCGACAGTTCCCTCTCTGGGGCCAACGTCCTGACTTTC	CASSTNLDSSLSGANVLTF